This entry is about one T cell receptor (beta chain). Its antigen is unknown. The data were obtained in a study of shared clonotypes between healthy human individuals. Whole-study results and caveats: In a few donors, around 5.5% of naive CD4 clonotypes appeared in common.

Trimming pared 5 bases from V and 1 base from J, leaving 10 bases between. The CDR3 is made up of 14 amino acids. In germline, CDR1 is MDHEN, CDR2 SYDVKM. Here immunoSEQ multiplex PCR was the method, and the copy in TCRdb shows in-frame clones only, minus some. The table has approximately 1.1 million clones, around 78% seen once; the top ten hold 0.5% to 0.6%. Sequencing was done on a sample of memory CD4+ T cells from PBMCs. Subset meaning: CD45RA-negative fraction. This chain joins TRBV28 and TRBJ2-3; no clear D. This clonotype originated in a man aged 18 to 29 in good health. Some clones in this sample may be carry-over from other donors' samples. CDR3 DNA: TGTGCCAGCAGTCCGCCTTGGGGCACAGATACGCAGTATTTT. It codes for CASSPPWGTDTQYF.